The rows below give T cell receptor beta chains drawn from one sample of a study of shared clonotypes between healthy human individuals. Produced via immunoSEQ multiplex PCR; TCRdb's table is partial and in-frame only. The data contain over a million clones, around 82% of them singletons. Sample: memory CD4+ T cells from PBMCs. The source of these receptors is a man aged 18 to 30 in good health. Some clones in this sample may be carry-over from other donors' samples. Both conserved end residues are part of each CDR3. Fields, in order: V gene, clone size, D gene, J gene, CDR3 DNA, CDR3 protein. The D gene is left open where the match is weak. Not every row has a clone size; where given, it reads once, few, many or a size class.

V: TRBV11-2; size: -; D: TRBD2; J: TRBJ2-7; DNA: TGTGCCAGCAGCTGGGAGGGGATCTACGAGCAGTACTTC; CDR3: CASSWEGIYEQYF
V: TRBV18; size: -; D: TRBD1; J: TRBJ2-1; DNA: TGTGCCAGCTCAGCTACGGGGACAGGGGGCTACTATGAGCAGTTCTTC; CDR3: CASSATGTGGYYEQFF
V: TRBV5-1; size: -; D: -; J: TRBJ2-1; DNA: TGCGCCAGCAGCTTGGTGGCCGATGAGCAGTTCTTC; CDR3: CASSLVADEQFF
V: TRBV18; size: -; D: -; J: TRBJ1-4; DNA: TGTGCCAGCTCAATACAGCTAGATGAAAAACTGTTTTTT; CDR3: CASSIQLDEKLFF
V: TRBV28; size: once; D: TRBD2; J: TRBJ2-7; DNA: TGTGCCAGCGGCGCACTACTAGCGGGACACTACGAGCAGTACTTC; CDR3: CASGALLAGHYEQYF
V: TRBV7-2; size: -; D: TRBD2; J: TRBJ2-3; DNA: TGTGCCAGCAGCACCGGACTAGCGGGAGAGGTAGATACGCAGTATTTT; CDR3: CASSTGLAGEVDTQYF
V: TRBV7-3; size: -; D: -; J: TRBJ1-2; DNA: TGTGCCAGCAGCTTAGGACCGAAGAGTCCCTATGGCTACACCTTC; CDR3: CASSLGPKSPYGYTF
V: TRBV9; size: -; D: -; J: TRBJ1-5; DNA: TGTGCCAGCAGCGTAGACGGGAATCAGCCCCAGCATTTT; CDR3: CASSVDGNQPQHF
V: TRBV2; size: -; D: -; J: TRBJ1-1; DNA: TGTGCCAGCAGTGCCAGGGCGCAGACCACTGAAGCTTTCTTT; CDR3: CASSARAQTTEAFF
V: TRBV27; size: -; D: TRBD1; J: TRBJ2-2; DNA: TGTGCCAGCAGTCTTAGACAGGGGGCGACCACCGGGGAGCTGTTTTTT; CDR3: CASSLRQGATTGELFF
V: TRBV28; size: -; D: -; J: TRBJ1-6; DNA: TGTGCCAGCATAGGACGTACGGGTTCACCCCTCCACTTT; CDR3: CASIGRTGSPLHF
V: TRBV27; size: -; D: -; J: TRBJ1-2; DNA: TGTGCCAGCAGTTCACTGCGGTCTGGTGGCTACACCTTC; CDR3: CASSSLRSGGYTF
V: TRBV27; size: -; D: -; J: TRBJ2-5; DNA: TGTGCCGTTGGGGGGGGCGGGAGAGGGGAGACCCAGTACTTC; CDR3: CAVGGGGRGETQYF
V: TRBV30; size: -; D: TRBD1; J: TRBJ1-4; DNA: TGTGCCTGGAGTGTAGGGACAGGGGTAAATGAAAAACTGTTTTTT; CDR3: CAWSVGTGVNEKLFF
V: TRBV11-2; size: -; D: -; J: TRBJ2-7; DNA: TGTGCCAGCAGCTTAGATCGGGGGTCTGGGGAGCAGTACTTC; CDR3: CASSLDRGSGEQYF
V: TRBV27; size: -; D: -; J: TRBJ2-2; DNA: TGTGCCAGCAGCCTGGGACGAGGGGCCGGGGAGCTGTTTTTT; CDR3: CASSLGRGAGELFF
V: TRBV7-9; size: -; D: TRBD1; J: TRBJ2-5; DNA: TGTGCCAGCAGCTCAACAGGGACAGGGTCCCAGTACTTC; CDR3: CASSSTGTGSQYF
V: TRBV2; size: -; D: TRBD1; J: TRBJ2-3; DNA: TGTGCCAGCAGTGGACAGGGAAAAAGGGCCACAGATACGCAGTATTTT; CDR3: CASSGQGKRATDTQYF
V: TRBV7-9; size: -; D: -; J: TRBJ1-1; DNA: TGTGCCAGCAGCTTAGGGTCCGTACAGAACACTGAAGCTTTCTTT; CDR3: CASSLGSVQNTEAFF
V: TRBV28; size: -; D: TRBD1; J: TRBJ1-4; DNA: TGTGCCAGCAGTTTTTTATCAGGGGGCGCGGATGAAAAACTGTTTTTT; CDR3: CASSFLSGGADEKLFF
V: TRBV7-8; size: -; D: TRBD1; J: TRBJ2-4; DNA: TGTGCCAGCAGCTCTAAACAGGGGCTACTAGCCAAAAACATTCAGTACTTC; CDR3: CASSSKQGLLAKNIQYF
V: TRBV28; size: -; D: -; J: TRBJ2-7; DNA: TGTGCCAGCAGCCGGCCCTCAACAACCTACGAGCAGTACTTC; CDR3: CASSRPSTTYEQYF
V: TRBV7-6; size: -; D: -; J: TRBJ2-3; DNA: TGTGCCAGCAGCCAGCTGGGGGGAACGGGAGATACGCAGTATTTT; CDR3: CASSQLGGTGDTQYF
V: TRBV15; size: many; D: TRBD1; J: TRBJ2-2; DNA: TGTGCCACCCGACAGGGGATGGGAACCGGGGAGCTGTTTTTT; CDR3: CATRQGMGTGELFF
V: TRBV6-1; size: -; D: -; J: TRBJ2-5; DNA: TGTGCCAGCAACGACGGGAAAGAGACCCAGTACTTC; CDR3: CASNDGKETQYF
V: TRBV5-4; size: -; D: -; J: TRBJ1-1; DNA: TGTGCCAGCAGCTTGGGGGGTGGGAACACTGAAGCTTTCTTT; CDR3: CASSLGGGNTEAFF
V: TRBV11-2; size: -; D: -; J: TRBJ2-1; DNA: TGTGCCAGCAGCTTAGCGCAGGGGACCTACAATGAGCAGTTCTTC; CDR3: CASSLAQGTYNEQFF
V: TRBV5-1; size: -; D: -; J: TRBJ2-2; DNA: TGCGCCAGCAGCTTGGCCACGGCCTCTGGCGGGGAGCTGTTTTTT; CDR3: CASSLATASGGELFF
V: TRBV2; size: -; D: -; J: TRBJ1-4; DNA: TGTGCCAGCAGTGAAGTTGGCGCCCCAGGGGAAAAACTGTTTTTT; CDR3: CASSEVGAPGEKLFF
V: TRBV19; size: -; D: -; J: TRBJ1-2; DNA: TGTGCCAGTAGTACACGGGGCCATGGCTACACCTTC; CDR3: CASSTRGHGYTF
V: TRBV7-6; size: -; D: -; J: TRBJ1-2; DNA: TGTGCCAGCAGTCTAGGATTTGGCTATGGCTACACCTTC; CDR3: CASSLGFGYGYTF
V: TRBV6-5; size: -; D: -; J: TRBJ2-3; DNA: TGTGCCAGCAAGGACACGGGGGCTAGCACAGATACGCAGTATTTT; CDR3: CASKDTGASTDTQYF
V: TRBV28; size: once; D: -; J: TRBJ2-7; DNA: TGTGCCAGCAGTCGGCTATCCCCCTACGAGCAGTACTTC; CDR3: CASSRLSPYEQYF
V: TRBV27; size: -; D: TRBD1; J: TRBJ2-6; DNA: TGTGCCAGCAGGCCGACAGGGGCCGCCTCTGGGGCCAACGTCCTGACTTTC; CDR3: CASRPTGAASGANVLTF
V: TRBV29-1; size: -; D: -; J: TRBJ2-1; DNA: TGCAGCGTGACTGATAGGGGCGGTTCCAATGAGCAGTTCTTC; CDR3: CSVTDRGGSNEQFF